This TCR beta chain was observed in a study of CD8 T cells in Susac syndrome. Whole-study findings and limits: The study recognized that the number of individuals in its TCR sequencing and HLA analysis was relatively small.

The sequenced target, TCR beta, came from blood CD8+ and CD4+ T cells. In contrast to the negatively isolated CD8+ and CD4+ T cells, TEMRA cells were FACS-enriched. V shed 2 bases and J shed 9 bases, with 11 bases lying between them. The CDR3 is 13 amino acids. Germline CDR1 and CDR2: MNHEY and SVGAGI. For this clonotype: The antigen remains unidentified.

After extraction with the RNeasy kit, roughly 0.5 to 1 ug of the RNA was reverse transcribed using random hexamers. An immunoSEQ multiplex PCR generated amplified TCR beta CDR3 products spanning 54 Vbeta and 13 Jbeta. MiXCR, run by TCRdb on the immunoSEQ multiplex PCR reads, gives a single entry per CDR3 protein. The sample comprises around 69,000 distinct CDR3 sequences, around 93% of which are singletons, and less than 0.55% rests with the top ten. The TCR sequence derives from a human donor with Susac syndrome. This chain connects TRBV6-5 to TRBJ2-1; D might be TRBD2 (6 bases). The sample was CD8+ T cells from PBMCs. The CDR3 DNA reads TGTGCCAGCAGTTACGGGGACGGGAGTGAGCAGTTCTTC. Translating gives CASSYGDGSEQFF.